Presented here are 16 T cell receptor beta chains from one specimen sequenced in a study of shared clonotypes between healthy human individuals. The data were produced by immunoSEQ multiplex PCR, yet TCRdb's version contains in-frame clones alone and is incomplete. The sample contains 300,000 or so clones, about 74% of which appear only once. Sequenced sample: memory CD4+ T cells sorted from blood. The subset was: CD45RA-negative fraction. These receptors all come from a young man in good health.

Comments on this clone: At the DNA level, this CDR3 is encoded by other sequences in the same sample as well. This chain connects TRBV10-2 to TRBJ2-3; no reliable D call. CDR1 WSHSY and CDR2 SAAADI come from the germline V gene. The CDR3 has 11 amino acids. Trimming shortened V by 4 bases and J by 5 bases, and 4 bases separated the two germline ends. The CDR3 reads CASSGGDTQYF. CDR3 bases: TGCGCCAGCAGTGGAGGAGATACGCAGTATTTT.

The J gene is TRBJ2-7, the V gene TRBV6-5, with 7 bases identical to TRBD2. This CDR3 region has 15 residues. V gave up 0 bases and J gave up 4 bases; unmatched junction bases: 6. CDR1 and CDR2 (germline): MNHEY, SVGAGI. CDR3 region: CASSYSGGSMYEQYF. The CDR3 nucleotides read TGTGCCAGCAGTTACTCCGGCGGGAGTATGTACGAGCAGTACTTC.

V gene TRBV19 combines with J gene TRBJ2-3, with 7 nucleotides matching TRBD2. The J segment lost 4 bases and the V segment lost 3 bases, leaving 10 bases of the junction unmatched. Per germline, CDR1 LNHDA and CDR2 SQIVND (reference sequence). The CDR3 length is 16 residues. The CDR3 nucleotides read TGTGCCAGTAGTATTCTCCCGGGAGGCTTCGCAGATACGCAGTATTTT. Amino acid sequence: CASSILPGGFADTQYF.

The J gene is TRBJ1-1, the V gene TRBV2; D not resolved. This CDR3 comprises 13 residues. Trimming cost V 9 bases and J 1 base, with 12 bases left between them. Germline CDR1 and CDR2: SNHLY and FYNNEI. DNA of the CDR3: TGTGCCAGTACAACCGAAAAGAACACTGAAGCTTTCTTT. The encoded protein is CASTTEKNTEAFF.

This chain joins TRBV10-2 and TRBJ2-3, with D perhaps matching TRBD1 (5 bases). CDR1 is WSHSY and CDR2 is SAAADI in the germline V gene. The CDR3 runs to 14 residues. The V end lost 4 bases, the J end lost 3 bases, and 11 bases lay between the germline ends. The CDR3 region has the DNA TGCGCCAGCAGTGCAGGGCGAAAGACAGATACGCAGTATTTT. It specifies CASSAGRKTDTQYF.

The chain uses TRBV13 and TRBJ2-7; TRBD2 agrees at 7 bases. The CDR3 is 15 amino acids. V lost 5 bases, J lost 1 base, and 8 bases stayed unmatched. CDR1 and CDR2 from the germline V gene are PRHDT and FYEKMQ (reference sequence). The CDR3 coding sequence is TGTGCCAGCAGCCCTATTTTGCGGGAGTCCTACGAGCAGTACTTC. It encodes CASSPILRESYEQYF.

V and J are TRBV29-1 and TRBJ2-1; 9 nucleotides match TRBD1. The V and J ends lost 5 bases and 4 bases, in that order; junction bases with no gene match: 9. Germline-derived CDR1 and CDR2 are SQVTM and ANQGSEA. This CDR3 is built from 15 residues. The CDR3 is CSVQRRDRGYNEQFF. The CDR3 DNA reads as TGCAGCGTTCAGCGGCGAGACAGGGGGTACAATGAGCAGTTCTTC.

The CDR3 sequence is CASSQDSLNQPQHF. CDR3 DNA: TGTGCCAGCAGCCAAGACAGTCTCAATCAGCCCCAGCATTTT. V and J are TRBV7-6 and TRBJ1-5; TRBD1 is a possible D gene (5 bases). Germline V gene sequence: CDR1 SGHVS, CDR2 FNYEAQ. Trimming pared 5 bases from V and 3 bases from J, leaving 11 bases between. The CDR3 sequence is 14 residues long.

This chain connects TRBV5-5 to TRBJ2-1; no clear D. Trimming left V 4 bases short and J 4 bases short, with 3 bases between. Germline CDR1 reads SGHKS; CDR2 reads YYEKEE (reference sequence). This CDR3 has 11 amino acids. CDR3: CASSPYNEQFF. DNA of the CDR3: TGTGCCAGCAGCCCATACAATGAGCAGTTCTTC.

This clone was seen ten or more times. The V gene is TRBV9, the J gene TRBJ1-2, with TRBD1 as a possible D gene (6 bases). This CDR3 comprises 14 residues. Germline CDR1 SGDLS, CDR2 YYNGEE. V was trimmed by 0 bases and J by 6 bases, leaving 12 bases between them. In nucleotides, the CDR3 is TGTGCCAGCAGCGTAGCGGCCCAGGGGAATGGCTACACCTTC. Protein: CASSVAAQGNGYTF.

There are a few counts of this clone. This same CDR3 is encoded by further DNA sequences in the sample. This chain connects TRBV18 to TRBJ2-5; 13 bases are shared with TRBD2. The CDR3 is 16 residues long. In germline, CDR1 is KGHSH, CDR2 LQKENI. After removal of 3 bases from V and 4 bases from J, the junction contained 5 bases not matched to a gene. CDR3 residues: CASSPRTSGSGETQYF. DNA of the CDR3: TGTGCCAGCTCACCTCGGACTAGCGGGAGCGGAGAGACCCAGTACTTC.

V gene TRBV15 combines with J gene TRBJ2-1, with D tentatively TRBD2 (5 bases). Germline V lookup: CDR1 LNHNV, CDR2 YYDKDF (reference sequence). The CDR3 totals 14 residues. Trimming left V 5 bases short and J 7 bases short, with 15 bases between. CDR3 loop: CATSLAPGSNEQFF. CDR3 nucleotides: TGTGCCACCAGCTTGGCCCCGGGATCGAATGAGCAGTTCTTC.

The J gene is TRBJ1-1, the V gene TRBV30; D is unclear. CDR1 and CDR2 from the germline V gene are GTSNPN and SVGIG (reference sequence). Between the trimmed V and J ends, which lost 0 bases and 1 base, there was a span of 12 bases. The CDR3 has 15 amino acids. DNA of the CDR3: TGTGCCTGGAGTGTACCCCAGAGACGGAACACTGAAGCTTTCTTT. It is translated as CAWSVPQRRNTEAFF.

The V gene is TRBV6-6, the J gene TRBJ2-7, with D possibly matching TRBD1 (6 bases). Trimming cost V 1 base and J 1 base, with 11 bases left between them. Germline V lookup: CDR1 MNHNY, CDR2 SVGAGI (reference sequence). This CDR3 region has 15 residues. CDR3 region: CASSYWDTPSYEQYF. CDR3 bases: TGTGCCAGCAGTTACTGGGACACCCCTTCCTACGAGCAGTACTTC.

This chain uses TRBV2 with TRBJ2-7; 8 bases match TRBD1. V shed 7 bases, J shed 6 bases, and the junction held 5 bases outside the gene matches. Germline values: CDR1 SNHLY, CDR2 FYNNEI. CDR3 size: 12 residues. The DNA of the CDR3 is TGTGCCAGCATGTCAGGGGGCGGCGAGCAGTACTTC. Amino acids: CASMSGGGEQYF.

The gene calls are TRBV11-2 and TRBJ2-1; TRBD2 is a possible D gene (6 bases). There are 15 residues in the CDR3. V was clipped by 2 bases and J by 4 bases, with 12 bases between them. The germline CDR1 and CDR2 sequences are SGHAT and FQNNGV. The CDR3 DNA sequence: TGTGCCAGCAGCTTAAATGCGGGAAAGTACAATGAGCAGTTCTTC. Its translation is CASSLNAGKYNEQFF.